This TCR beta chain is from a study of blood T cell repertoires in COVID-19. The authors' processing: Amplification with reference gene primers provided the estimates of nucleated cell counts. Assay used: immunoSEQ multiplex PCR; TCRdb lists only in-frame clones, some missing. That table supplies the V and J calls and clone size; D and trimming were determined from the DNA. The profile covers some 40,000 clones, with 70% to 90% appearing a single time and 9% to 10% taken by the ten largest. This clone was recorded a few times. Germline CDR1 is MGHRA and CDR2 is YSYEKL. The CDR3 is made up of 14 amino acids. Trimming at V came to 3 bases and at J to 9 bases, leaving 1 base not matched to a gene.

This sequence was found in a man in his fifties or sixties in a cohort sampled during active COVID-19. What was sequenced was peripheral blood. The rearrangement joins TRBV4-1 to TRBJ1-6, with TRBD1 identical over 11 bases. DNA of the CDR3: TGCGCCAGCAGCCAGGACAGGGGGCTTTCACCCCTCCACTTT. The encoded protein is CASSQDRGLSPLHF.